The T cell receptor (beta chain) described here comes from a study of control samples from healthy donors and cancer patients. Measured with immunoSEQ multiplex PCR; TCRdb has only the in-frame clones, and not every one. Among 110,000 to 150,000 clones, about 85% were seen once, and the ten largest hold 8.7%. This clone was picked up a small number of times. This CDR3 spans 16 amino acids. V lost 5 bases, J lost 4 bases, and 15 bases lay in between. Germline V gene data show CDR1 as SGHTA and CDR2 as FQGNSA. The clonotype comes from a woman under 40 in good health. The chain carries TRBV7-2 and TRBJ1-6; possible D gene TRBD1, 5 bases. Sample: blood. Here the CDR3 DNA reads TGTGCCAGCAGCACGGGCAGGGCAGGGTATAATTCACCCCTCCACTTT. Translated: CASSTGRAGYNSPLHF.